These T cell receptor beta chains were read from a single sample in a study of regulatory T cells in long-lasting Graves disease. TCRdb re-called the multiplex PCR reads with MiXCR, one entry per CDR3 protein. The data show 550,000 to 700,000 distinct CDR3 sequences, with about 16% seen just once and around 12% held by the top ten. The same specimen was also included in a second study, on T cells in Graves' hyperthyroidism and ophthalmopathy.

Sequencing was performed on peripheral blood mononuclear cells (PBMCs), taken at new diagnosis, from a patient treated with antithyroid drugs. The receptors derive from a man aged 18 to 29 with Graves disease. CDR3s include the opening cysteine and the closing phenylalanine or tryptophan. D genes are given only for firm matches. The size entry is marked missing in some rows and otherwise reads once, few, many or a size class.

D	J	V	size	CDR3	DNA
.	TRBJ2-7	TRBV5-1	many	CASSPDRETYEQYF	TGCGCCAGCAGCCCGGACCGGGAGACCTACGAGCAGTACTTC
.	TRBJ2-1	TRBV5-8	few	CASSVGVRGRGDNEQFF	TGTGCCAGCAGCGTAGGGGTACGAGGGCGCGGGGACAATGAGCAGTTCTTC
.	TRBJ1-2	TRBV29-1	.	CSATESGGYTF	TGCAGCGCGACAGAGAGTGGAGGCTACACCTTC
.	TRBJ2-1	TRBV12-3/TRBV12-4	few	CASSLGTPLNEQFF	TGTGCCAGCAGTTTAGGGACCCCGCTTAATGAGCAGTTCTTC
TRBD1	TRBJ1-5	TRBV6-1	many	CASRDGTGGGYQPQHF	TGTGCCAGCAGGGACGGGACAGGGGGTGGCTATCAGCCCCAGCATTTT
TRBD2	TRBJ2-7	TRBV30	few	CAWGTSGNEQYF	TGTGCCTGGGGGACTAGCGGAAACGAGCAGTACTTC
TRBD1	TRBJ1-6	TRBV7-9	.	CASSTNRGTYNSPLHF	TGTGCCAGCAGCACCAACAGGGGTACCTATAATTCACCCCTCCACTTT
TRBD2	TRBJ2-7	TRBV5-1	many	CASSLARLAGSYEQYF	TGCGCCAGCAGCTTGGCCCGACTAGCGGGATCCTACGAGCAGTACTTC
.	TRBJ2-7	TRBV9	.	CASSATDSSYEQYF	TGTGCCAGCAGCGCGACCGACAGTTCCTACGAGCAGTACTTC
.	TRBJ1-4	TRBV12-3/TRBV12-4	many	CASSLQGSNEKLFF	TGTGCCAGCAGTTTACAGGGGAGTAATGAAAAACTGTTTTTT
.	TRBJ1-6	TRBV6-1	few	CASSDDRNSPLHF	TGTGCCAGCAGTGACGACAGGAATTCACCCCTCCACTTT
TRBD2	TRBJ2-1	TRBV3-1	many	CASRSFSGSSYNEQFF	TGTGCCAGCAGGTCGTTTAGCGGGAGCTCCTACAATGAGCAGTTCTTC
.	TRBJ1-4	TRBV4-1	.	CASSQTQGANEKLFF	TGCGCCAGCAGCCAAACACAGGGAGCTAATGAAAAACTGTTTTTT